Below, one TCR beta chain is given with its context. TCRalpha and TCRbeta libraries used 5'RACE with constant-segment primers and UMIs. TCRdb reanalysed the 5' RACE reads using MiXCR and keeps one entry per CDR3 protein. There are about 470,000 distinct CDR3 sequences in the sample; about 23% occur only once, and 9.5% to 15% lies in the top ten. This entry comes from a study of T-cell memory formation after mild COVID-19. Across the study: In these data, TCR clusters were largely donor specific.

Trimming removed 3 bases from V and 4 bases from J, with 16 bases in between. The germline V gene encodes CDR1 DFQATT and CDR2 SNEGSKA (reference sequence). This CDR3 has 14 residues. This TCR was sampled from an adult woman who had mild COVID-19 (a few samples of this study predate the infection). Cell type and time point are not known. Sequenced material: PBMCs or a T cell subset sorted from them (not recorded which). This chain links TRBV20-1 with TRBJ2-7, with no clear D. The CDR3 DNA reads as TGCAGTGCTAGCATCCCTAGAACGGCGTACGAGCAGTACTTC. Protein sequence: CSASIPRTAYEQYF.